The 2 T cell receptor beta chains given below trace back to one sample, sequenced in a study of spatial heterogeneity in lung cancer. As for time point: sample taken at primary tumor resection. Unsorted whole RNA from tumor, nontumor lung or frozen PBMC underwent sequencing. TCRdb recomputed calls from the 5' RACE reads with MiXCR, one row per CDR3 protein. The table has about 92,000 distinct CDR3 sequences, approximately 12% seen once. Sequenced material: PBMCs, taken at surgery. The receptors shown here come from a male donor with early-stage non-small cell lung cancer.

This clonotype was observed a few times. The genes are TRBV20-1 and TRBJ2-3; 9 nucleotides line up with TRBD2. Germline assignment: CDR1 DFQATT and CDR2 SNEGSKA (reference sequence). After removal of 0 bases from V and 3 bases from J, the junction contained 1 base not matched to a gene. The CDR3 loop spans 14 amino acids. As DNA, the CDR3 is TGCAGTGCTAGAGAGACTAGCGGTACAGATACGCAGTATTTT. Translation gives CSARETSGTDTQYF.

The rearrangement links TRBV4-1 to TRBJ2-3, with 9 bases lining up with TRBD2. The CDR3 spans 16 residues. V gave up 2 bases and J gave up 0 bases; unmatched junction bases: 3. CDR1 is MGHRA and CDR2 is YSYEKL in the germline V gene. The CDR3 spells CASSQRAGGSTDTQYF. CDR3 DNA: TGCGCCAGCAGCCAACGAGCGGGGGGTAGCACAGATACGCAGTATTTT.